These 22 T cell receptor beta chains originate from one sample sequenced in a study of blood T cell repertoires in COVID-19 (TCRdb year 2020). The library was generated by the immunoSEQ multiplex PCR assay. The immuneACCESS repertoire file appears here via TCRdb, limited to in-frame rearrangements. These files lack a portion of the clones; in checked studies, under half of the deficit traces to unresolved V genes, and the cause of the others is not known. Here the sample has 150,000 to 200,000 clones; around four fifths occur a single time. 7.6% of the sample rests with the top ten. The sequenced sample was peripheral blood. The receptor set was obtained from a woman aged 65 to 85 with COVID-19, enrolled during active disease.

There are many counts of this clone. The J gene is TRBJ2-7, the V gene TRBV28; 8 bases fit TRBD1. This CDR3 contains 16 residues. Germline V lookup: CDR1 MDHEN, CDR2 SYDVKM. The V gene end was trimmed by 6 bases and the J gene end by 0 bases; junction bases not matched to a gene: 10. The CDR3 protein is CASSHMGQAHSYEQYF. CDR3 bases: TGTGCCAGCAGCCATATGGGACAGGCGCACTCCTACGAGCAGTACTTC.

This chain uses TRBV11-2 with TRBJ2-3, with 8 bases matching TRBD2. CDR1 and CDR2 from the germline V gene are SGHAT and FQNNGV. The CDR3 contains 17 residues. V dropped 3 bases and J dropped 7; count of bases not matched to a gene: 15. The CDR3: CASSFRLAGSFGHTQYF. The CDR3 DNA reads TGTGCCAGCAGCTTCCGGCTAGCGGGTTCATTTGGACATACGCAGTATTTT.

The chain couples TRBV12-2 to TRBJ1-1; the table calls TRBD1, which could not be checked here. TRBV12-2 is shown as a pseudogene. CDR3 length: 15 residues. The CDR3 is CASRLLERQVREAFF. CDR3 nucleotide sequence: TGTGCAAGTCGCTTGCTTGAAAGACAGGTACGTGAAGCTTTCTTT.

The chain employs TRBV5-1 and TRBJ2-2, with D unclear. Germline loops: CDR1 SGHRS, CDR2 YFSETQ. The CDR3 sequence is 16 residues long. Trimming stripped 0 bases from V and 6 bases from J, with 15 bases between. In DNA, the CDR3 is TGCGCCAGCAGCTTGGGGCCTGGTGAGGCTCCCGGGGAGCTGTTTTTT. Protein: CASSLGPGEAPGELFF.

The J gene is TRBJ1-1, the V gene TRBV12-3 or TRBV12-4, with D uncertain. The CDR3 has 10 amino acids. V dropped 3 bases and J dropped 10 bases, with 6 bases sitting between them. The CDR3 here is CASSFSRAFF. The CDR3 region has the DNA TGTGCCAGCAGTTTTTCCCGAGCTTTCTTT.

The rearrangement joins TRBV5-1 to TRBJ2-5; the match to TRBD2 covers 11 bases. Germline assignment: CDR1 SGHRS and CDR2 YFSETQ. The CDR3 has 16 amino acids. Unmatched junction bases numbered 6, after V lost 0 bases and J lost 5 bases. The CDR3 loop is CASSLGPSGRYETQYF. As DNA, the CDR3 is TGCGCCAGCAGCTTGGGGCCTAGCGGGAGGTATGAGACCCAGTACTTC.

J is TRBJ2-7 and V is TRBV18, with TRBD2 matching over 8 bases. The CDR3 extends over 14 amino acids. The ends lost 5 bases at V and 0 bases at J; junction bases unmatched: 3. From germline, CDR1 is KGHSH and CDR2 LQKENI. CDR3 sequence: CASSKTSDSYEQYF. The DNA of the CDR3 is TGTGCCAGCTCAAAGACTAGCGACTCCTACGAGCAGTACTTC.

CDR3 residues: CASSVTVQTSGRAVEQFF. CDR3 in DNA: TGTGCCAGCAGCGTAACCGTCCAGACTAGCGGGAGGGCCGTTGAGCAGTTCTTC. The rearrangement joins TRBV9 to TRBJ2-1, with 14 bases identical to TRBD2. CDR1 and CDR2 from the germline V gene are SGDLS and YYNGEE. With V trimmed by 1 base and J by 9 bases, 12 bases remained unmatched. This CDR3 is built from 18 residues.

The rearrangement uses TRBV6-2 or TRBV6-3 and TRBJ2-1; D is uncertain. Trimming stripped 6 bases from V and 6 bases from J, with 6 bases between. The CDR3 spans 11 residues. Per the germline V gene, CDR1 is MNHEY and CDR2 is SVGEGT. The CDR3 region is CASSLVNEQFF. Written as DNA, the CDR3 is TGTGCCAGCAGCCTCGTCAATGAGCAGTTCTTC.

In its sample, this clone was seen once. CDR3 amino acids: CASSVSGASYGYTF. The CDR3 DNA is TGTGCCAGCAGCGTATCAGGGGCATCCTATGGCTACACCTTC. The rearrangement links TRBV9 to TRBJ1-2; the D gene is possibly TRBD1 (6 bases). The V gene's germline CDR1 is SGDLS and CDR2 YYNGEE. The CDR3 loop spans 14 amino acids. Between the trimmed V and J ends, which lost 1 base and 4 bases, there was a span of 11 bases. Supplemented by reference TRBV9 and TRBJ1-2, the full variable domain reads DSGVTQTPKHLITATGQRVTLRCSPRSGDLSVYWYQQSLDQGLQFLIQYYNGEERAKGNILERFSAQQFPDLHSELNLSSLELGDSALYFCASSVSGASYGYTFGSGTRLTVV.

J is TRBJ1-2 and V is TRBV5-6; a possible D gene is TRBD1 (5 bases). V was shortened by 0 bases and J by 7 bases, with 19 bases between the two germline ends. Per germline, CDR1 SGHDT and CDR2 YYEEEE. The CDR3 extends over 16 amino acids. The CDR3: CASSLAGAPLLRGYTF. CDR3 nucleotide sequence: TGTGCCAGCAGCTTGGCTGGGGCCCCACTGCTCCGTGGCTACACCTTC.

The genes are TRBV19 and TRBJ2-6; D not resolved. The CDR3 loop spans 15 amino acids. The V gene lost 6 bases and the J gene lost 0 bases, with 9 bases spanning the gap. Germline assignment: CDR1 LNHDA and CDR2 SQIVND (reference sequence). CDR3 region: CASSTSGSGANVLTF. The CDR3 coding sequence is TGTGCCAGTAGCACTTCCGGCTCTGGGGCCAACGTCCTGACTTTC.

The chain recombines TRBV12-5 with TRBJ2-2; D call uncertain. The V end was cut by 8 bases, the J end by 1 base, with 8 bases between. The CDR3 totals 13 residues. Germline lookup yields CDR1 LGHNT and CDR2 FRNRAP. The CDR3 reads CASTTGNTGELFF. The CDR3 DNA follows: TGTGCTAGTACGACGGGGAACACCGGGGAGCTGTTTTTT. Full variable domain (outside the CDR3, taken from reference TRBV12-5 and TRBJ2-2): DARVTQTPRHKVTEMGQEVTMRCQPILGHNTVFWYRQTMMQGLELLAYFRNRAPLDDSGMPKDRFSAEMPDATLATLKIQPSEPRDSAVYFCASTTGNTGELFFGEGSRLTVL.

J is TRBJ1-2 and V is TRBV9, with 8 positions matching TRBD1. The germline gives CDR1 SGDLS, CDR2 YYNGEE. V shed 4 bases and J 2 bases; nucleotides not matched to a gene: 1. This CDR3 is 13 amino acids long. In DNA form, the CDR3 reads TGTGCCAGCAGCCGGGACAGGAACTATGGCTACACCTTC. Its translation: CASSRDRNYGYTF.

This chain uses TRBV7-2 with TRBJ2-1, with 12 bases matching TRBD2. Unmatched junction bases numbered 5, after V lost 5 bases and J lost 6 bases. Germline CDR1 SGHTA, CDR2 FQGNSA. There are 15 residues in the CDR3. CDR3 DNA: TGTGCCAGCAGCCCGAGACTAGCGGGAGCCAATGAGCAGTTCTTC. Translating it yields CASSPRLAGANEQFF. Full variable domain (rest looked up from reference TRBV7-2 and TRBJ2-1): GAGVSQSPSNKVTEKGKDVELRCDPISGHTALYWYRQSLGQGLEFLIYFQGNSAPDKSGLPSDRFSAERTGGSVSTLTIQRTQQEDSAVYLCASSPRLAGANEQFFGPGTRLTVL.

This clone appeared many times. V and J are TRBV2 and TRBJ1-5; 7 bases map to TRBD1. Germline V gives CDR1 SNHLY, CDR2 FYNNEI. V dropped 0 bases and J dropped 13; count of bases not matched to a gene: 6. This CDR3 region has 13 residues. CDR3 residues: CASSEALDRWQHF. CDR3 nucleotides: TGTGCCAGCAGTGAAGCTTTGGACAGGTGGCAGCATTTT.

The chain carries TRBV14 and TRBJ1-4, with 7 bases fitting TRBD1. The length of the CDR3 is 13 residues. Germline CDR1 SGHDN, CDR2 FVKESK. The J segment lost 10 bases and the V segment lost 7 bases, leaving 9 bases of the junction unmatched. The CDR3, as DNA: TGTGCCAGCACCAAGACAGGGTCCGGAAAACTGTTTTTT. Translating it yields CASTKTGSGKLFF.

The table lists this clone with a count of one. The V call is TRBV27, the J call TRBJ1-6, with 7 nucleotides matching TRBD1. The CDR3 is 17 amino acids. The V gene's germline CDR1 is MNHEY and CDR2 SMNVEV (reference sequence). V was clipped by 5 bases and J by 6 bases; unmatched bases: 13. The CDR3 nucleotides are TGTGCCAGCAGTAGGAGGGGGCGCGGATCCCGTAATTCACCCCTCCACTTT. Residues: CASSRRGRGSRNSPLHF.

This clone was seen once. The genes are TRBV27 and TRBJ1-1; a weak D match, TRBD1 (6 bases). Germline values: CDR1 MNHEY, CDR2 SMNVEV (reference sequence). This CDR3 region has 14 residues. Between the trimmed V and J ends, which lost 6 bases and 5 bases, there was a span of 16 bases. In DNA form, the CDR3 reads TGTGCCAGCAGACCAAGGGGGGGATGGACTGAAGCTTTCTTT. Residues: CASRPRGGWTEAFF.

In this sample, this clone turned up a few times. V and J are TRBV7-7 and TRBJ2-1; 7 bases agree with TRBD1. V lost 5 bases, J lost 7 bases, and 11 bases stayed unmatched. This CDR3 contains 15 residues. Germline V gene data show CDR1 as SSHAT and CDR2 as FNYEAQ (reference sequence). In nucleotides, the CDR3 is TGTGCCAGCAGCCTAATGACAGGGAAGAGGAATGAGCAGTTCTTC. Its protein product is CASSLMTGKRNEQFF.

The chain employs TRBV5-4 and TRBJ2-3, with D tentatively TRBD1 (6 bases). V was shortened by 1 base and J by 2 bases, with 14 bases between the two germline ends. The CDR3 is 16 amino acids. The germline CDR1 and CDR2 sequences are SGHNT and YYREEE (reference sequence). The CDR3 region is CASSLRQAKFTDTQYF. CDR3 sequence (DNA): TGTGCCAGCAGCTTGCGACAGGCTAAATTCACAGATACGCAGTATTTT.

The rearrangement uses TRBV29-1 and TRBJ1-5; TRBD1 is a possible D gene (5 bases). The germline CDR1 and CDR2 sequences are SQVTM and ANQGSEA. This CDR3 has 13 residues. V was cut by 4 bases and J by 6 bases, with 13 bases left in between. In DNA, the CDR3 is TGCAGCGTTGGGCAGGGCGTGGGTCAGCCCCAGCATTTT. This translates into CSVGQGVGQPQHF.